This TCR beta chain was recovered during a study of beta chain features in type 1 diabetes. Researchers reported sorting CD4+ naive, central memory, regulatory and stem cell-like memory cells via CD45RO/CCR7/CD25/CD127/CD95/CD27. All of the sorted populations showed purity greater than 95%. Of note for this clone: The target antigen is unknown.

Study findings and constraints: In the patient group, naive, central memory and Treg TCRB repertoires seemed more alike than in the healthy donor group. Type 1 diabetes patients had TCRB CDR3s that were shorter (moderately but significantly so) in all four CD4+ subsets. Unsettled here was the matter of whether HLA type influences TCRB rearrangement.

Investigators reverse transcribed all isolated RNA, so they sequenced expressed TCRB transcripts. TCRdb keeps only in-frame clones here, not all; method: immunoSEQ multiplex PCR. Altogether roughly 230,000 clones are present, 11% being singletons, with the ten largest covering around 0.018%. The CDR3 totals 13 residues. CDR1 is MGHDK, CDR2 SYGVNS, per germline. V lost 1 base and J 4 bases, leaving 7 bases between the germline ends. Input material: naive CD4+ T cells from blood. This chain links TRBV25-1 with TRBJ1-1; the D is unclear. This sequence originates from a man in his thirties or forties with type 1 diabetes. The CDR3 spells CASSEFPSTEAFF. CDR3 nucleotide sequence: TGTGCCAGCAGTGAATTCCCGAGCACTGAAGCTTTCTTT.